Below are 20 T cell receptor beta chains sequenced from a single sample in a study of Graves' ophthalmopathy and Graves' hyperthyroidism. Amplification targeted the TCR beta CDR3 regions, with RNA transcripts as the source material. The first-round RT-PCR employed HTBI primers together with the Qiagen OneStep RT-PCR kit. A multiplex PCR was then performed as the second round. TCRdb re-called the multiplex PCR reads with MiXCR, one entry per CDR3 protein. The table includes approximately 210,000 distinct CDR3 sequences, around 30% detected once. The source material was peripheral blood. Every receptor here comes from a man between 50 and 59 years old with Graves' ophthalmopathy.

This clonotype was seen repeatedly, ten times or more. The rearrangement joins TRBV6-2 or TRBV6-3 to TRBJ1-1; TRBD1 matches at 10 bases. V shed 6 bases and J 1 base; nucleotides not matched to a gene: 11. The CDR3 sequence is 17 residues long. Germline-derived CDR1 and CDR2 are MNHEY and SVGEGT. CDR3 in DNA: TGTGCCAGCAGCCGGTCCCGGGACAGGGGAGGGAACACTGAAGCTTTCTTT. Its protein is CASSRSRDRGGNTEAFF.

This clonotype was seen many times. This chain connects TRBV7-9 to TRBJ1-2; the D gene is possibly TRBD1 (6 bases). Germline CDR1 is SEHNR and CDR2 is FQNEAQ (reference sequence). The CDR3 is 14 amino acids. V dropped 3 bases and J dropped 5 bases, with 13 bases sitting between them. The CDR3 DNA reads TGTGCCAGCAGCTTTTACAGGGATGGGTATGGCTACACCTTC. Amino acid sequence: CASSFYRDGYGYTF.

The chain couples TRBV6-2 or TRBV6-3 to TRBJ1-5; D unresolved. Germline assignment: CDR1 MNHEY and CDR2 SVGEGT. Trimming took 7 bases from V and 11 from J, leaving 15 bases between them. CDR3 length: 12 amino acids. CDR3 in amino acids: CASTYNRGSQHF. The CDR3 nucleotides read TGTGCCAGCACCTATAATCGGGGATCCCAGCATTTT.

The chain carries TRBV6-1 and TRBJ2-7, with 11 nucleotides matching TRBD2. In germline, CDR1 is MNHNS, CDR2 SASEGT. Losses at the gene ends were 4 bases for V and 3 bases for J; bases not matched to a gene: 14. CDR3 length equals 18 residues. CDR3 nucleotide sequence: TGTGCCAGCAGTGTGCTAGCGGGAGGCTACAGAAGATACTACGAGCAGTACTTC. Its protein is CASSVLAGGYRRYYEQYF.

This clonotype was observed many times. The chain uses TRBV11-2 and TRBJ2-3; TRBD1 aligns across 8 bases. The V gene end was trimmed by 0 bases and the J gene end by 6 bases; junction bases not matched to a gene: 11. The V gene's germline CDR1 is SGHAT and CDR2 FQNNGV. This CDR3 spans 17 amino acids. For the CDR3, the DNA is TGTGCCAGCAGCTTAGATGTCCGGGACAGGATGGGGGATACGCAGTATTTT. Translating it yields CASSLDVRDRMGDTQYF.

This clonotype was detected once. V gene TRBV7-8 combines with J gene TRBJ2-7; tentative D call: TRBD1 (6 bases). Germline V lookup: CDR1 SGHVS, CDR2 FQNEAQ. Between the trimmed V and J ends, which lost 8 bases and 10 bases, there was a span of 15 bases. The CDR3 is 11 residues long. CDR3 DNA sequence: TGTGCCAGCGGGGGACAATTTATCCAGTACTTC. Translation: CASGGQFIQYF.

The gene calls are TRBV28 and TRBJ1-1; the D is unclear. The V gene lost 4 bases and the J gene lost 3 bases, with 15 bases spanning the gap. Germline CDR1 is MDHEN and CDR2 is SYDVKM. This CDR3 is 15 amino acids long. The CDR3 protein is CASSSDGGPDTEAFF. The CDR3 DNA sequence: TGTGCCAGCAGTTCGGACGGAGGACCGGACACTGAAGCTTTCTTT.

There are many counts of this clonotype. The genes are TRBV6-1 and TRBJ1-5, with a tentative D call TRBD1 (6 bases). Germline CDR1 and CDR2: MNHNS and SASEGT. The germline V and J ends were trimmed by 6 bases and 1 base, with 13 bases remaining between them. The length of the CDR3 is 15 residues. CDR3 nucleotides: TGTGCCAGCAGGCCGCTCGGACAGAGCAATCAGCCCCAGCATTTT. It specifies CASRPLGQSNQPQHF.

This chain links TRBV24-1 with TRBJ2-5; 7 nucleotides align to TRBD2. Germline values: CDR1 KGHDR, CDR2 SFDVKD. CDR3 length equals 14 residues. The junction had 4 bases not matched to a gene; V was cut back by 4 bases and J by 3 bases. The CDR3 region is CATSERGGEETQYF. CDR3 DNA: TGTGCCACCAGTGAAAGGGGAGGGGAAGAGACCCAGTACTTC.

This chain uses TRBV7-2 with TRBJ2-5; weak D call: TRBD1 (6 bases). Between the trimmed V and J ends, which lost 6 bases and 2 bases, there was a span of 10 bases. The germline V gene encodes CDR1 SGHTA and CDR2 FQGNSA. CDR3 size: 13 residues. The CDR3 DNA follows: TGTGCCAGCAGTACCGGGACACAAGAGACCCAGTACTTC. It specifies CASSTGTQETQYF.

This clonotype was seen at least ten times. The chain employs TRBV6-5 and TRBJ2-7, with 9 positions matching TRBD2. Germline V gene data show CDR1 as MNHEY and CDR2 as SVGAGI. The CDR3 covers 17 residues. The trim removed 0 bases at V and 6 bases at J, leaving 12 bases unmatched. CDR3 DNA: TGTGCCAGCAGTTACTCGAAGTTCGCGGGAGGGAGGCTCGAGCAGTACTTC. It codes for CASSYSKFAGGRLEQYF.

The rearrangement uses TRBV6-8 and TRBJ1-3; D gene unclear. V gave up 5 bases and J gave up 0 bases, with 14 bases separating them. The CDR3 is made up of 16 amino acids. CDR1 is MNHGY and CDR2 is SAAAGT in the germline V gene. The CDR3 is CASSHTLGFSGNTIYF. The CDR3 nucleotides are TGTGCCAGCAGTCACACACTGGGCTTCTCTGGAAACACCATATATTTT.

Many counts were recorded for this clonotype. The J gene is TRBJ2-5, the V gene TRBV5-1, with 11 positions matching TRBD2. The germline V gene has CDR1 SGHRS and CDR2 YFSETQ. Trimming at V came to 4 bases and at J to 3 bases, leaving 8 bases not matched to a gene. CDR3 size: 16 residues. In DNA form, the CDR3 reads TGCGCCAGCAGCCCCCGGACTAGCGGGCCTGAAGAGACCCAGTACTTC. Translated, it gives CASSPRTSGPEETQYF.

This clonotype was seen many times. The chain couples TRBV20-1 to TRBJ1-2; D uncertain. CDR1 is DFQATT and CDR2 is SNEGSKA in the germline V gene (reference sequence). Trimming shortened V by 6 bases and J by 2 bases, and 13 bases separated the two germline ends. This CDR3 comprises 13 residues. CDR3 DNA: TGCAGTGCCGGTCAAGGGCAGAACTATGGCTACACCTTC. Translation: CSAGQGQNYGYTF.

The V gene is TRBV6-2 or TRBV6-3, the J gene TRBJ1-1; D is perhaps TRBD1 (6 bases). CDR1 and CDR2 (germline): MNHEY, SVGEGT. This CDR3 is built from 18 residues. Trimming pared 1 base from V and 0 bases from J, leaving 18 bases between. The CDR3 is CASSYFPAIGQLNTEAFF. The CDR3, as DNA: TGTGCCAGCAGTTACTTCCCCGCAATCGGACAGTTGAACACTGAAGCTTTCTTT.

Ten or more counts support this clonotype. The genes are TRBV28 and TRBJ2-7, with D possibly being TRBD2 (6 bases). Germline assignment: CDR1 MDHEN and CDR2 SYDVKM. The germline V and J ends were trimmed by 6 bases and 2 bases, with 20 bases remaining between them. The length of the CDR3 is 16 residues. CDR3 DNA: TGTGCCAGCAGCTTCAGCCCGGTGGCTAGCGCCTACGAGCAGTACTTC. It specifies CASSFSPVASAYEQYF. The complete variable domain, with remaining parts taken from reference TRBV28 and TRBJ2-7, reads DVKVTQSSRYLVKRTGEKVFLECVQDMDHENMFWYRQDPGLGLRLIYFSYDVKMKEKGDIPEGYSVSREKKERFSLILESASTNQTSMYLCASSFSPVASAYEQYFGPGTRLTVT.

This clonotype has ten or more counts. This chain's CDR3 is CASSPLSTPYGYTF. CDR3 coding DNA: TGTGCCAGCAGTCCCCTCTCAACACCCTATGGCTACACCTTC. The chain joins TRBV2 to TRBJ1-2; no clear D gene. Germline V lookup: CDR1 SNHLY, CDR2 FYNNEI. V dropped 5 bases and J dropped 4 bases, with 14 bases sitting between them. The CDR3 has 14 residues.

This clonotype was seen repeatedly, ten times or more. As DNA, the CDR3 is TGTGCCAGCTCACCAACAGAGACCCAGTACTTC. This translates into CASSPTETQYF. The gene calls are TRBV18 and TRBJ2-5; no clear D gene. Trimming removed 2 bases at V and 4 bases at J, with 2 bases between. The CDR3 extends over 11 amino acids. Germline CDR1 and CDR2: KGHSH and LQKENI.

In its sample, this clonotype was seen many times. The chain is built from TRBV7-8 and TRBJ1-1; 10 bases fit TRBD1. V gave up 6 bases and J gave up 8 bases; unmatched junction bases: 9. Looked up from germline, CDR1 is SGHVS and CDR2 is FQNEAQ. The CDR3 contains 14 residues. In nucleotides, the CDR3 is TGTGCCAGCAGTTACGGGACAGGGGTTCAAGAAGCTTTCTTT. This sequence encodes CASSYGTGVQEAFF.

This clonotype came up a few times. The V and J genes are TRBV15 and TRBJ2-2; tentatively, D is TRBD1 (5 bases). Germline lookup yields CDR1 LNHNV and CDR2 YYDKDF (reference sequence). V was clipped by 0 bases and J by 3 bases, with 11 bases between them. The CDR3 spans 16 residues. The CDR3 nucleotides read TGTGCCACCAGCAGAGAGGCCGACAGACACACCGGGGAGCTGTTTTTT. Its translation is CATSREADRHTGELFF.